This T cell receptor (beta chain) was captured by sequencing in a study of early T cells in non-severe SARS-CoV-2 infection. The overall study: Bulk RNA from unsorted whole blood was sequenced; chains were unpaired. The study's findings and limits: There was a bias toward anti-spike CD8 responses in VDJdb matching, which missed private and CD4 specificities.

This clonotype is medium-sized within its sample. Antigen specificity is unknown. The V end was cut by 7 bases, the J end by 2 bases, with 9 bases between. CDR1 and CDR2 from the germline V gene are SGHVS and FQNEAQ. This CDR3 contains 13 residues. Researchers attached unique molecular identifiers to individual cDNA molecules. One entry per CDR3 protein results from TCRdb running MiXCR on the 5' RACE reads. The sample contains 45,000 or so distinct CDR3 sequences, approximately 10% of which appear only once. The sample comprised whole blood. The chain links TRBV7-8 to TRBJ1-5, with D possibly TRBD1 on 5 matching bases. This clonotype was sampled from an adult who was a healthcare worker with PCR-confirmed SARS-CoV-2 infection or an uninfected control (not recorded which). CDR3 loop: CASTLGGNQPQHF. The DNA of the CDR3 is TGTGCCAGCACCTTGGGGGGCAATCAGCCCCAGCATTTT.